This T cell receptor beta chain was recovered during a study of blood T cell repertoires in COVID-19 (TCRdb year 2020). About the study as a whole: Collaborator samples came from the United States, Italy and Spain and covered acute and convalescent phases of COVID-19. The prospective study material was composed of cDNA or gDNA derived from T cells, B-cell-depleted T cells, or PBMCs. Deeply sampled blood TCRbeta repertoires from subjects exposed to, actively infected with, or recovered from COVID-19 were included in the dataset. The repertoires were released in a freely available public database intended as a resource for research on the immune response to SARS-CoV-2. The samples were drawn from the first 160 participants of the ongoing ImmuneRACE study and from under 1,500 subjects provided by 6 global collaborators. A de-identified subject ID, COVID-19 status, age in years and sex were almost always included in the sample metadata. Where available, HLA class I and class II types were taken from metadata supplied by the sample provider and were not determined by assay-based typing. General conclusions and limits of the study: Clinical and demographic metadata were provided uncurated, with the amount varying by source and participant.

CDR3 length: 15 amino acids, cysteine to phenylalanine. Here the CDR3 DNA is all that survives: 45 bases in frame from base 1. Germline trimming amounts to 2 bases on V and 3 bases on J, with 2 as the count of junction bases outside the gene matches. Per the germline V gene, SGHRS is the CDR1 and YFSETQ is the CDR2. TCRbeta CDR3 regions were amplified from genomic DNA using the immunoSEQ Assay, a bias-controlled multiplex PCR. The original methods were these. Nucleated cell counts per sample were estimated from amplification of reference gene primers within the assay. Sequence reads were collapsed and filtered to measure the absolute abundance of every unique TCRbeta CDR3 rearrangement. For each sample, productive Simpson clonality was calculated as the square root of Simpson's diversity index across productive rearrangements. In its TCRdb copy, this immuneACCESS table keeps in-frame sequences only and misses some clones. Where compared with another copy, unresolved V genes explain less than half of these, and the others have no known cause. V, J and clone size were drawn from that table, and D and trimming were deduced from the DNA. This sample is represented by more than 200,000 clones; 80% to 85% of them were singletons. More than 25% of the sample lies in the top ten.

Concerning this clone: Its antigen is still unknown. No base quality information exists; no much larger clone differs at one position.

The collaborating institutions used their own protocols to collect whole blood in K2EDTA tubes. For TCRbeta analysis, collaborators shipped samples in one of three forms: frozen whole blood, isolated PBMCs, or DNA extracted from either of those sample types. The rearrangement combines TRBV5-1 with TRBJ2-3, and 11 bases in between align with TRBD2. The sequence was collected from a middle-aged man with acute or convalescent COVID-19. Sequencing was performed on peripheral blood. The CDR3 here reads CASSFTSGSTDTQYF. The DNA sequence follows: TGCGCCAGCAGCTTTACTAGCGGGAGTACAGATACGCAGTATTTT.